Reported below is one T cell receptor (beta chain). Other DNA sequences in the same sample also yield this CDR3. Original processing notes: Estimates of nucleated cell counts were drawn from the amplification of reference gene primers. The table came from immunoSEQ multiplex PCR; TCRdb's copy has only in-frame clones and leaves some out. The V and J calls and clone size were taken over from that table, and D and trimming were inferred from the DNA. Counted here are about 170,000 clones, about 86% occurring once; the ten biggest clones make up roughly 19%. The sample originates from a study of blood T cell repertoires in COVID-19. Study-level information: There were acute and convalescent COVID-19 samples, and they came from the United States, Italy and Spain. T cells, B-cell-depleted T cells, or PBMCs provided the cDNA or gDNA that served as material.

Sequencing was done on a sample of peripheral blood. The TCR comes from a woman aged 70-85 years who had recovered from COVID-19.

CDR3 DNA sequence: TGTGCCAGCTCACCTCCGGGACAGGGGGCAAGGGGCTACACCTTC. Translation: CASSPPGQGARGYTF. The chain has TRBV18 and TRBJ1-2; 12 nucleotides line up with TRBD1. From germline, CDR1 is KGHSH and CDR2 LQKENI. The length of the CDR3 is 15 residues. The V segment lost 3 bases and the J segment 8 bases; nucleotides outside the gene matches: 7.